What follows are 7 T cell receptor beta chains derived from one specimen sequenced in a study of blood T cell repertoires in COVID-19 (dated by TCRdb to the early 2020s). Library preparation was by the immunoSEQ multiplex PCR assay. TCRdb's version of the immuneACCESS table is confined to in-frame rearrangements and falls short of the full clone set. An unresolved V gene accounts for under half of the shortfall where checked; the remainder is of unknown origin. This sample has roughly 240,000 clones in its table, and around 87% of those were observed once. The ten largest make up 3% to 3.5% of the sample. Sequencing was carried out using peripheral blood. Source of these receptors: a woman aged 30 to 39 who had recovered from COVID-19.

The V and J genes are TRBV4-1 and TRBJ1-5; 7 bases are shared with TRBD1. The CDR3 is 15 residues long. The V gene end was trimmed by 1 base and the J gene end by 3 bases; junction bases not matched to a gene: 3. Germline-derived CDR1 and CDR2 are MGHRA and YSYEKL. Here the CDR3 DNA reads TGCGCCAGCAGCCAAGGACAGGGAGACAATCAGCCCCAGCATTTT. This encodes CASSQGQGDNQPQHF.

This chain links TRBV5-1 with TRBJ2-2; weak D call: TRBD1 (6 bases). The CDR3 sequence is 14 residues long. The V gene's germline CDR1 is SGHRS and CDR2 YFSETQ. V shed 6 bases and J shed 3 bases, with 12 bases lying between them. CDR3: CASTRQAHTGELFF. CDR3 bases: TGCGCCAGCACCCGACAGGCCCACACCGGGGAGCTGTTTTTT.

The rearrangement joins TRBV2 to TRBJ1-6; 7 bases map to TRBD1. V lost 10 bases and J lost 11; bases outside the gene matches: 14. Germline CDR1 and CDR2: SNHLY and FYNNEI. The CDR3 runs 14 residues. This CDR3 reads CANQRGPTEPPLHF. Here the CDR3 DNA reads TGTGCCAACCAGAGGGGGCCAACCGAACCACCCCTCCACTTT.

Points on this clone: Relative to the germline gene, one junction end is altered; a read error may explain this. The chain combines TRBV6-4 with TRBJ2-1; D is unclear. In germline, CDR1 is MRHNA, CDR2 SNTAGT. The CDR3 runs to 12 residues. CDR3 sequence (DNA): TGTGCCAGCAGTGACTCCAACAATGAGCAGTTCTTC. It is translated as CASSDSNNEQFF.

The chain couples TRBV15 to TRBJ2-1; D ambiguous. The CDR3 covers 12 residues. The ends were cut back, 3 bases at V and 7 bases at J, with 7 bases in the middle. The germline V gene has CDR1 LNHNV and CDR2 YYDKDF (reference sequence). In DNA form, the CDR3 reads TGTGCCACCAGCAGGGCGGAAAATGAGCAGTTCTTC. Protein: CATSRAENEQFF.

The J gene is TRBJ2-3, the V gene TRBV5-4; 8 bases agree with TRBD2. The CDR3 sequence is 16 residues long. The germline V gene has CDR1 SGHNT and CDR2 YYREEE (reference sequence). J lost 4 bases, V lost 4 bases, and 11 bases had no gene match. CDR3 protein: CASSRGGGAGSDTQYF. The CDR3 DNA reads TGTGCCAGCAGCCGGGGGGGAGGAGCGGGGTCAGATACGCAGTATTTT.

The V and J genes are TRBV5-1 and TRBJ2-5, with TRBD2 matching over 8 bases. Per germline, CDR1 SGHRS and CDR2 YFSETQ. The CDR3 runs to 15 residues. Trimming cost V 0 bases and J 5 bases; bases outside gene matches: 6. The CDR3 DNA reads TGCGCCAGCAGCTTGGCCAGCGGGGGTAGTGAGACCCAGTACTTC. It specifies CASSLASGGSETQYF.